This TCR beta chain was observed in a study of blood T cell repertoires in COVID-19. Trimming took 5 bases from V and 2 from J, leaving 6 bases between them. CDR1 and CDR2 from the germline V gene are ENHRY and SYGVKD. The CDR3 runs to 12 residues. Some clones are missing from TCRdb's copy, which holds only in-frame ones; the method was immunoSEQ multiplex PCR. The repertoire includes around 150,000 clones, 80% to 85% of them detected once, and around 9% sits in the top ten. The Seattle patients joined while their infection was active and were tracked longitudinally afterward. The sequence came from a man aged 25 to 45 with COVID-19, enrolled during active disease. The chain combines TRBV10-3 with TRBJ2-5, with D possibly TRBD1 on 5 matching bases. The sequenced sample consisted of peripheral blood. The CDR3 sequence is CAISTGQETQYF. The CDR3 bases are TGTGCCATCAGTACAGGACAAGAGACCCAGTACTTC.